This entry describes one T cell receptor (beta chain). Together with a sample-barcoded 5' primer, a J-beta primer mix was included in a second PCR lasting about 7 to 12 cycles. Each cDNA molecule was tagged by a template-switch adaptor with 12 random nucleotides. TCRdb called the 5' RACE reads again in MiXCR, with one record for every CDR3 protein. The data contain approximately 800,000 distinct CDR3 sequences, 58% of them seen just once; the ten biggest clones take up around 22%. CDR3 length equals 18 residues. Trimming shortened V by 3 bases and J by 0 bases, and 17 bases separated the two germline ends. Germline CDR1 reads KGHDR; CDR2 reads SFDVKD. This specimen belongs to a study of blood T cells in healthy people across ages.

The chain couples TRBV24-1 to TRBJ2-4; no firm D call. Sequencing used blood. This TCR came from a man aged 25-40 years in good health. CDR3: CATSDRLIHILAKNIQYF. The DNA for the CDR3 is TGTGCCACCAGTGATCGACTTATCCACATCCTAGCCAAAAACATTCAGTACTTC.